This T cell receptor beta chain was sequenced during a study of shared clonotypes between healthy human individuals. Study as a whole: With ages of 18 to 49, the donors were a couple of women and a few men.

Each subset's genomic DNA was shared equally among a number of immunoSEQ plates. The assay was immunoSEQ multiplex PCR, and TCRdb's table has in-frame clones only and misses some. The table lists approximately 600,000 clones, roughly 95% of them singletons. Broader study findings: Memory subsets had estimated richness that was generally smaller than that of naive subsets.

Regarding this clone: What it binds is not known.

Germline V lookup: CDR1 LNHDA, CDR2 SQIVND (reference sequence). The length of the CDR3 is 16 residues. V shed 5 bases, J shed 6 bases, and the junction held 7 bases outside the gene matches. Naive CD8 cells lacked CD45RO and underwent positive selection for CCR7, leaving out terminally differentiated effector memory CD45RA+ cells. The sequenced sample consisted of naive CD8+ T cells sorted from blood. V usage is TRBV19 and J usage is TRBJ2-3; 14 bases match TRBD2. This clonotype was obtained from a young woman in good health. The CDR3 sequence: CASSWGLAGVWDTQYF. For the CDR3, the DNA is TGTGCCAGTAGTTGGGGACTAGCGGGAGTATGGGATACGCAGTATTTT.